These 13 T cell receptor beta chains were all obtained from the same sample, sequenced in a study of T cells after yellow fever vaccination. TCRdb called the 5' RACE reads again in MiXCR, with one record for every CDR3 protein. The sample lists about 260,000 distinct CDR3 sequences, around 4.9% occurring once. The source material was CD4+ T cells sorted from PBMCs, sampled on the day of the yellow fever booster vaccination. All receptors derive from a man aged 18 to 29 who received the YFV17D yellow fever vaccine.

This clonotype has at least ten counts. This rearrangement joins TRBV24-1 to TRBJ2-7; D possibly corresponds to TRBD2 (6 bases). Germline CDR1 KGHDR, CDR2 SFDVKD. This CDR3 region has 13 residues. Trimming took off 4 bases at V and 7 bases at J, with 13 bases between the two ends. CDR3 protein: CATSEGGAREQYF. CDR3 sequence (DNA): TGTGCCACCAGTGAAGGAGGGGCGCGGGAGCAGTACTTC.

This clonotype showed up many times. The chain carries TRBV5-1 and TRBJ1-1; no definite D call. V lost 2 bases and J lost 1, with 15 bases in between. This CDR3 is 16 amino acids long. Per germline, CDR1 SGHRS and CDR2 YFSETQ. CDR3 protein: CASSLGPGGGNTEAFF. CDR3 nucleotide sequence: TGCGCCAGCAGCTTAGGTCCGGGAGGAGGGAACACTGAAGCTTTCTTT.

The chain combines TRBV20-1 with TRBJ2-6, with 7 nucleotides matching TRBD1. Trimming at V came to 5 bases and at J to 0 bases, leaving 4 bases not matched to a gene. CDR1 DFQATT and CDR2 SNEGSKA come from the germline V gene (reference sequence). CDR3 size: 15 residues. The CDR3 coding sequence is TGCAGTGCTGCCCGGGACAGCTCTGGGGCCAACGTCCTGACTTTC. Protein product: CSAARDSSGANVLTF.

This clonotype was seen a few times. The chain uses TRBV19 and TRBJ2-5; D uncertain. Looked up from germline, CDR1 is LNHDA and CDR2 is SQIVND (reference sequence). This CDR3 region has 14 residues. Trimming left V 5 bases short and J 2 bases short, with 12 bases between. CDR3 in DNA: TGTGCCAGTAGTGTTACAAGATTTCAAGAGACCCAGTACTTC. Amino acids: CASSVTRFQETQYF.

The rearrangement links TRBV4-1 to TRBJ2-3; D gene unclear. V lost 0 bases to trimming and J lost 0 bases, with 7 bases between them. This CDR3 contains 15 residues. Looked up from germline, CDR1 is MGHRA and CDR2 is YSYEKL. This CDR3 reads CASSQEGRSTDTQYF. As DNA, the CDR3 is TGCGCCAGCAGCCAAGAAGGACGTAGCACAGATACGCAGTATTTT.

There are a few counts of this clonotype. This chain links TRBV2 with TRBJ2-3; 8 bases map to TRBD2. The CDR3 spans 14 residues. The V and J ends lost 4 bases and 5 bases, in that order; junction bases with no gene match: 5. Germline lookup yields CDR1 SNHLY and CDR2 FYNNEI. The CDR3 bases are TGTGCCAGCAGTGTGGCAGCGGGGGAAGATACGCAGTATTTT. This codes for CASSVAAGEDTQYF.

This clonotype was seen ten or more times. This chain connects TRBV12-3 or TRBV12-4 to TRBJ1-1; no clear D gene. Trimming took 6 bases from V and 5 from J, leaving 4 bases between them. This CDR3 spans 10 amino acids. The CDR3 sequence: CASSRTEAFF. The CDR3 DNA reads TGTGCCAGCAGCCGTACTGAAGCTTTCTTT.

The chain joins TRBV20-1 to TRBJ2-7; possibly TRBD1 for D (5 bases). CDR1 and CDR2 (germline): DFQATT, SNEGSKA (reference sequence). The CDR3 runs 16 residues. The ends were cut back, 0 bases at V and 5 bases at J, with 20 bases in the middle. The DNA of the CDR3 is TGCAGTGCTAGAGATCTGGCATCAAACCAGGGCGACGAGCAGTACTTC. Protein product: CSARDLASNQGDEQYF.

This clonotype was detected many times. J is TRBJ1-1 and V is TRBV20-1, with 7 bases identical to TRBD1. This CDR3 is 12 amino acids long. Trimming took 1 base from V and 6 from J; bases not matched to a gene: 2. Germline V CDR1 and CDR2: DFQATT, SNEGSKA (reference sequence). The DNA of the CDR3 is TGCAGTGCTAGAGGGACAGGCGCTGAAGCTTTCTTT. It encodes CSARGTGAEAFF.

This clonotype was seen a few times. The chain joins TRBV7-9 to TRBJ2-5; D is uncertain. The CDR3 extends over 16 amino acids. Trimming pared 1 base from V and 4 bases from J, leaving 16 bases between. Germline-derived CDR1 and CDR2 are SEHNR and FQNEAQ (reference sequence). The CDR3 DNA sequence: TGTGCCAGCAGCTTAGGTGCCGGACGACCCGCAGAGACCCAGTACTTC. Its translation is CASSLGAGRPAETQYF.

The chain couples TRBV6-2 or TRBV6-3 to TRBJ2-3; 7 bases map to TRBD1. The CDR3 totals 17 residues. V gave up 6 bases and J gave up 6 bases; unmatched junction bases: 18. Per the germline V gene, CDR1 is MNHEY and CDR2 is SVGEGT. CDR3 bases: TGTGCCAGCAGCCGTGCCACGGGGCACAGGGGCCGGGATACGCAGTATTTT. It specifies CASSRATGHRGRDTQYF.

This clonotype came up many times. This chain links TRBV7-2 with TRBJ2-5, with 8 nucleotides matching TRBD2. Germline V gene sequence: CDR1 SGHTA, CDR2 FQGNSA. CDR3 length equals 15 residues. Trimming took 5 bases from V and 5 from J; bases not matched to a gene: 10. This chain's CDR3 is CASSPNRGGRETQYF. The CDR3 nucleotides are TGTGCCAGCAGCCCAAACCGGGGGGGCAGGGAGACCCAGTACTTC.

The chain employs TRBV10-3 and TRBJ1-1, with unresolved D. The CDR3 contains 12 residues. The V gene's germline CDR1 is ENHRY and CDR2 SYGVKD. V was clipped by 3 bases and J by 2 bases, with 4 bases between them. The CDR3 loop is CAISDRNTEAFF. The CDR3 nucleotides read TGTGCCATCAGTGACAGAAACACTGAAGCTTTCTTT.